The clone carrying this TCR beta chain came up many times. The sample comes from a study of T cells in Graves' hyperthyroidism and ophthalmopathy. The CDR3 is 12 amino acids. The germline V and J ends were trimmed by 7 bases and 4 bases, with 13 bases remaining between them. Germline loops: CDR1 DFQATT, CDR2 SNEGSKA (reference sequence). Regions amplified from RNA transcripts were the TCR beta CDR3 regions. HTBI primers drove first-round RT-PCR of the TCR CDR3. Each CDR3 protein is one row after TCRdb ran MiXCR on the multiplex PCR reads. The sample has 600,000 or so distinct CDR3 sequences; roughly 50% are singletons.

The chain combines TRBV20-1 with TRBJ1-2; D is possibly TRBD1 (5 bases). Sequences were obtained from peripheral blood or thyroid tissue (not recorded which). The sequence derives from a woman aged 18-29 years with Graves' hyperthyroidism. The CDR3 reads CSVAQGIYGYTF. DNA for the CDR3: TGCAGTGTTGCGCAGGGAATCTATGGCTACACCTTC.